Following are 20 T cell receptor beta chains from one sample sequenced in a study of neurological immune-mediated disorders. Each CDR3 protein gets one entry after TCRdb re-called the 5' RACE reads with MiXCR. The table includes around 58,000 distinct CDR3 sequences, around 3.4% detected once. Sequencing used PBMCs. The receptors were sampled from a woman aged 55-69 years with multiple sclerosis.

This clonotype occurred many times. The chain links TRBV12-3 or TRBV12-4 to TRBJ2-5, with 9 nucleotides matching TRBD1. Germline trimming cut 4 bases from V and 4 bases from J; bases unmatched to any gene: 7. The CDR3 sequence is 15 residues long. The CDR3 DNA reads as TGTGCCAGCAGTTATACAGGGGGCGTGCGAGAGACCCAGTACTTC. Encoded protein: CASSYTGGVRETQYF.

The V call is TRBV5-1, the J call TRBJ1-1, with D unclear. With 0 bases removed from V and 4 bases from J, the gap between germline ends came to 10 bases. The CDR3 extends over 14 amino acids. The germline gives CDR1 SGHRS, CDR2 YFSETQ. The CDR3 DNA is TGCGCCAGCAGCTTGGGTAGTCCAGGCACTGAAGCTTTCTTT. It specifies CASSLGSPGTEAFF. Complete variable domain (other parts from reference TRBV5-1 and TRBJ1-1): KAGVTQTPRYLIKTRGQQVTLSCSPISGHRSVSWYQQTPGQGLQFLFEYFSETQRNKGNFPGRFSGRQFSNSRSEMNVSTLELGDSALYLCASSLGSPGTEAFFGQGTRLTVV.

This chain uses TRBV7-9 with TRBJ2-1; TRBD2 agrees at 11 bases. The CDR3 loop spans 15 amino acids. The trim removed 3 bases at V and 6 bases at J, leaving 4 bases unmatched. Germline V gene data show CDR1 as SEHNR and CDR2 as FQNEAQ (reference sequence). CDR3 nucleotides: TGTGCCAGCAGCTTGGTACTAGCGGGGGCCAATGAGCAGTTCTTC. This sequence encodes CASSLVLAGANEQFF.

There are many counts of this clonotype. J is TRBJ2-3 and V is TRBV7-2, with D uncertain. Trimming pared 2 bases from V and 3 bases from J, leaving 9 bases between. CDR3 length: 14 amino acids. CDR1 SGHTA and CDR2 FQGNSA come from the germline V gene. CDR3 protein: CASSLPQRTDTQYF. The CDR3 DNA is TGTGCCAGCAGCTTACCGCAGAGGACAGATACGCAGTATTTT.

This clonotype showed up many times. V is TRBV7-9 and J is TRBJ2-3; tentatively, D is TRBD2 (6 bases). Between the trimmed V and J ends, which lost 5 bases and 4 bases, there was a span of 19 bases. The length of the CDR3 is 16 residues. Germline V CDR1 and CDR2: SEHNR, FQNEAQ (reference sequence). As DNA, the CDR3 is TGTGCCAGCAGCGGAGGGACCCCCGGGGTGTCAGATACGCAGTATTTT. It specifies CASSGGTPGVSDTQYF.

This clonotype showed up many times. This sequence joins TRBV20-1 and TRBJ1-1, with 7 bases lining up with TRBD1. J lost 0 bases, V lost 4 bases, and 5 bases had no gene match. Germline CDR1 and CDR2: DFQATT and SNEGSKA (reference sequence). The CDR3 totals 14 residues. The CDR3 loop is CSAIVGTVNTEAFF. The CDR3 DNA follows: TGCAGTGCTATTGTCGGGACAGTGAACACTGAAGCTTTCTTT.

This clonotype was recorded many times. The rearrangement joins TRBV7-2 to TRBJ2-5; D is undetermined. With 2 bases removed from V and 9 bases from J, the gap between germline ends came to 16 bases. This CDR3 has 14 amino acids. Germline CDR1 reads SGHTA; CDR2 reads FQGNSA. This CDR3 is CASSLSAPSSPQYF. The CDR3 nucleotides read TGTGCCAGCAGCTTATCGGCCCCCTCCTCTCCCCAGTACTTC.

The gene calls are TRBV11-2 and TRBJ1-6; D is possibly TRBD1 (6 bases). Per the germline V gene, CDR1 is SGHAT and CDR2 is FQNNGV. CDR3 length: 15 residues. The V gene lost 1 base and the J gene lost 8 bases, with 12 bases spanning the gap. CDR3 protein: CASSLGSRGYSPLHF. For the CDR3, the DNA is TGTGCCAGCAGCTTAGGATCCAGGGGCTATTCACCCCTCCACTTT.

This clonotype was seen repeatedly, ten times or more. The CDR3 DNA follows: TGCGCCACTTCGGACGGGGGATCGGAGACCCAGTACTTC. Translated: CATSDGGSETQYF. The V call is TRBV5-1, the J call TRBJ2-5; D perhaps matches TRBD2 (6 bases). This CDR3 has 13 amino acids. V was shortened by 9 bases and J by 5 bases, with 17 bases between the two germline ends. In germline, CDR1 is SGHRS, CDR2 YFSETQ.

This clonotype was found many times. The chain is built from TRBV5-1 and TRBJ1-5; D possibly corresponds to TRBD1 (6 bases). This CDR3 is 14 amino acids long. Germline V gene data show CDR1 as SGHRS and CDR2 as YFSETQ. V dropped 0 bases and J dropped 6 bases, with 10 bases sitting between them. The CDR3 here is CASSLEGEGQPQHF. The CDR3 DNA is TGCGCCAGCAGCTTGGAGGGGGAGGGTCAGCCCCAGCATTTT.

At least ten counts were recorded for this clonotype. The chain combines TRBV28 with TRBJ1-2; 7 nucleotides match TRBD1. Germline CDR1 MDHEN, CDR2 SYDVKM. The J segment lost 4 bases and the V segment lost 6 bases, leaving 5 bases of the junction unmatched. This CDR3 contains 13 residues. The CDR3 sequence is CASRSTGVYGYTF. CDR3 DNA sequence: TGTGCCAGCAGGTCAACAGGGGTCTATGGCTACACCTTC.

In this sample, this clonotype turned up many times. The rearrangement joins TRBV20-1 to TRBJ1-2; 7 positions agree with TRBD1. The CDR3 sequence is 14 residues long. The ends lost 0 bases at V and 4 bases at J; junction bases unmatched: 5. Looked up from germline, CDR1 is DFQATT and CDR2 is SNEGSKA (reference sequence). The CDR3 here is CSARDDREFYGYTF. The CDR3 DNA follows: TGCAGTGCTAGAGATGACAGGGAGTTCTATGGCTACACCTTC.

The sample holds many counts of this clonotype. The CDR3 reads CSVIAGTANTEAFF. The CDR3 region has the DNA TGCAGCGTGATCGCCGGGACAGCGAACACTGAAGCTTTCTTT. The rearrangement links TRBV29-1 to TRBJ1-1; TRBD1 agrees at 7 bases. Germline CDR1 SQVTM, CDR2 ANQGSEA. After removal of 6 bases from V and 1 base from J, the junction contained 8 bases not matched to a gene. This CDR3 contains 14 residues.

This clonotype has at least ten counts. This sequence joins TRBV20-1 and TRBJ2-7; the D gene is possibly TRBD2 (6 bases). Germline CDR1 is DFQATT and CDR2 is SNEGSKA (reference sequence). This CDR3 contains 16 residues. The CDR3, as DNA: TGCAGCGCTTACCCACTGGACGTCGGGAGCTCCTACGAGCAGTACTTC. As protein: CSAYPLDVGSSYEQYF.

This clonotype was detected many times. This chain links TRBV20-1 with TRBJ2-4; possible D gene TRBD1, 6 bases. The CDR3 has 11 residues. Trimming removed 5 bases from V and 7 bases from J, with 9 bases in between. Germline V lookup: CDR1 DFQATT, CDR2 SNEGSKA (reference sequence). For the CDR3, the DNA is TGCAGTGCTGCTGGACAGAACATTCAGTACTTC. It codes for CSAAGQNIQYF.

This clonotype was recorded at least ten times. The CDR3 region has the DNA TGTGCCAGCAGCCCGGCTAGCGGAAGCACAGATACGCAGTATTTT. This encodes CASSPASGSTDTQYF. The rearrangement links TRBV9 to TRBJ2-3; 7 nucleotides match TRBD2. Per germline, CDR1 SGDLS and CDR2 YYNGEE. The CDR3 is made up of 15 amino acids. Germline trimming cut 4 bases from V and 0 bases from J; bases unmatched to any gene: 5.

Many counts were recorded for this clonotype. V and J are TRBV29-1 and TRBJ2-5, with a tentative D call TRBD1 (6 bases). Deletions cut 6 bases from V and 2 bases from J, with 16 bases between. This CDR3 spans 14 amino acids. Germline-derived CDR1 and CDR2 are SQVTM and ANQGSEA. The CDR3 DNA reads TGCAGCGTACGCCGACTGGACAGTCAAGAGACCCAGTACTTC. Its protein is CSVRRLDSQETQYF.

This clonotype has ten or more counts. In DNA, the CDR3 is TGCGCCAGCAGCTTGGACTCACAGGGGATGATAGCTTTCTTT. Its translation: CASSLDSQGMIAFF. This chain links TRBV5-1 with TRBJ1-1, with 7 positions matching TRBD1. This CDR3 has 14 amino acids. V was clipped by 0 bases and J by 10 bases; unmatched bases: 9. From germline, CDR1 is SGHRS and CDR2 YFSETQ.

In its sample, this clonotype was seen many times. V usage is TRBV10-2 and J usage is TRBJ2-3; D call uncertain. V was clipped by 4 bases and J by 0 bases, with 11 bases between them. Germline V gene data show CDR1 as WSHSY and CDR2 as SAAADI. The CDR3 extends over 15 amino acids. The CDR3 DNA sequence: TGCGCCAGCAGTGGTCACGGCCTTAGCACAGATACGCAGTATTTT. Encoded protein: CASSGHGLSTDTQYF.

This clonotype was seen many times. The genes are TRBV29-1 and TRBJ2-1, with D maybe TRBD1 (6 bases). Germline V gene data show CDR1 as SQVTM and CDR2 as ANQGSEA. CDR3 length: 15 residues. Trimming removed 5 bases at V and 0 bases at J, with 14 bases between. The CDR3 loop is CSVHDRTSSYNEQFF. The CDR3 bases are TGCAGCGTTCACGACAGGACCAGCTCCTACAATGAGCAGTTCTTC.